Presented here are 26 T cell receptor beta chains from one specimen sequenced in a study of early T cells in non-severe SARS-CoV-2 infection. TCRdb redid the calling of the 5' RACE reads with MiXCR, one entry per CDR3 protein. The repertoire has roughly 50,000 distinct CDR3 sequences, around 8% of them found once; the top ten carry approximately 9.8%. Sequenced: whole blood. The receptors here all came from an adult who was a healthcare worker with PCR-confirmed SARS-CoV-2 infection or an uninfected control (not recorded which).

This clonotype has more than one count but fewer than ten. Mismatch with germline at one junction end may stem from a read error. The chain combines TRBV4-2 with TRBJ2-7, with 8 bases aligning to TRBD2. In germline, CDR1 is LGHNA, CDR2 YNFKEQ. There are 12 residues in the CDR3. CDR3 sequence reads: CASSQPLAGGSF. CDR3 DNA: TGTGCCAGCAGCCAACCGCTAGCGGGCGGGTCCTTC.

This clonotype was seen a handful of times. This chain uses TRBV7-3 with TRBJ2-3, with TRBD1 as a possible D gene (6 bases). From germline, CDR1 is SGHTA and CDR2 FQGTGA. The CDR3 covers 15 residues. Trimming took off 6 bases at V and 2 bases at J, with 15 bases between the two ends. CDR3 region: CASSSTGLYTDTQYF. Written as DNA, the CDR3 is TGTGCCAGCAGTTCTACAGGGCTCTACACAGATACGCAGTATTTT.

Regarding this clonotype: One base away lies a much larger clone, so this may be a sequencing read error. The J gene is TRBJ2-3, the V gene TRBV9; TRBD1 agrees at 11 bases. This CDR3 contains 15 residues. In germline, CDR1 is SGDLS, CDR2 YYNGEE. In DNA, the CDR3 is TGTGCCAGCAGCGTAGCTGGACAGGGGGCAGATACGCAGTGTTTT. Residues: CASSVAGQGADTQCF.

The rearrangement uses TRBV6-2 or TRBV6-3 and TRBJ1-5; 9 positions agree with TRBD1. The CDR3 sequence is 17 residues long. Germline V CDR1 and CDR2: MNHEY, SVGEGT. With 6 bases clipped from V and 0 bases from J, the junction kept 9 bases outside the gene matches. CDR3: CASRRRGQGYSNQPQHF. CDR3 coding DNA: TGTGCCAGCAGACGGCGGGGACAGGGATATAGCAATCAGCCCCAGCATTTT.

This clonotype was seen at least ten times. The rearrangement joins TRBV20-1 to TRBJ2-5; 8 bases line up with TRBD1. The CDR3 is 16 residues long. CDR1 is DFQATT and CDR2 is SNEGSKA in the germline V gene (reference sequence). V shed 1 base, J shed 7 bases, and the junction held 14 bases outside the gene matches. The CDR3 DNA sequence: TGCAGTGCTAGAGTTTTCGGACAGGGCTGGCGCGGGACCCAGTACTTC. This sequence encodes CSARVFGQGWRGTQYF.

The rearrangement joins TRBV10-2 to TRBJ1-2; possibly TRBD1 for D (5 bases). V lost 7 bases, J lost 8 bases, and 20 bases lay in between. Per germline, CDR1 WSHSY and CDR2 SAAADI. CDR3 length: 14 residues. CDR3 sequence: CASTELDPGRGYTF. The CDR3 nucleotides read TGCGCCAGCACCGAGCTTGATCCGGGGCGCGGCTACACCTTC.

The chain links TRBV27 to TRBJ1-4; D ambiguous. The CDR3 consists of 16 residues. Germline values: CDR1 MNHEY, CDR2 SMNVEV (reference sequence). V was clipped by 0 bases and J by 0 bases, with 8 bases between them. Here the CDR3 reads CASSLSIRTTNEKLFF. CDR3 coding DNA: TGTGCCAGCAGTTTATCGATAAGGACAACTAATGAAAAACTGTTTTTT.

V gene TRBV18 combines with J gene TRBJ2-1; 8 bases are shared with TRBD1. The CDR3 loop spans 13 amino acids. Germline CDR1 KGHSH, CDR2 LQKENI. V lost 5 bases, J lost 6 bases, and 3 bases stayed unmatched. The CDR3 DNA reads TGTGCCAGCTCATCGGACAGGGCCAATGAGCAGTTCTTC. It encodes CASSSDRANEQFF.

At least ten counts were recorded for this clonotype. This chain joins TRBV9 and TRBJ2-2; TRBD1 matches 7 bases. This CDR3 is 13 amino acids long. Germline CDR1 reads SGDLS; CDR2 reads YYNGEE. V was clipped by 5 bases and J by 3 bases; unmatched bases: 1. DNA of the CDR3: TGTGCCAGCAGGGGACAGTACACCGGGGAGCTGTTTTTT. It codes for CASRGQYTGELFF.

This clonotype was detected a few times. The chain couples TRBV7-9 to TRBJ2-1; D might be TRBD2 (6 bases). V lost 4 bases and J 12 bases, leaving 13 bases between the germline ends. CDR3 size: 12 residues. Germline CDR1 SEHNR, CDR2 FQNEAQ (reference sequence). CDR3 DNA: TGTGCCAGCAGCTGGGCCCCCGGGGGGCAGTTCTTC. Its protein is CASSWAPGGQFF.

The chain is built from TRBV4-3 and TRBJ2-3, with D possibly TRBD2 on 6 matching bases. The germline CDR1 and CDR2 sequences are LGHNA and YSLEER. This CDR3 region has 17 residues. V lost 0 bases to trimming and J lost 0 bases, with 13 bases between them. CDR3 sequence: CASSQDRRGVSTDTQYF. Written as DNA, the CDR3 is TGCGCCAGCAGCCAAGATAGGCGCGGGGTTAGCACAGATACGCAGTATTTT.

The chain uses TRBV11-2 and TRBJ2-7; 8 bases are a match to TRBD1. CDR1 SGHAT and CDR2 FQNNGV come from the germline V gene. The V segment lost 4 bases and the J segment 5 bases; nucleotides outside the gene matches: 7. This CDR3 region has 14 residues. The CDR3 sequence: CASSSWTGRNEQYF. The CDR3 nucleotides are TGTGCCAGCAGCTCTTGGACAGGGCGGAACGAGCAGTACTTC.

This clonotype was seen many times. The chain employs TRBV28 and TRBJ2-3; 7 nucleotides align to TRBD2. J lost 6 bases, V lost 5 bases, and 8 bases had no gene match. From germline, CDR1 is MDHEN and CDR2 SYDVKM. This CDR3 comprises 14 residues. The chain's CDR3 is CASSLGLGADTQYF. CDR3 bases: TGTGCCAGCAGTCTAGGACTAGGGGCTGATACGCAGTATTTT.

This clonotype was seen a few times. This chain links TRBV5-5 with TRBJ2-7; 7 bases line up with TRBD1. This CDR3 region has 13 residues. Germline V CDR1 and CDR2: SGHKS, YYEKEE (reference sequence). The V gene end was trimmed by 6 bases and the J gene end by 4 bases; junction bases not matched to a gene: 7. The CDR3 DNA sequence: TGTGCCAGCACTGTGACAGGGCGGTACGAGCAGTACTTC. It yields the protein CASTVTGRYEQYF.

J is TRBJ2-5 and V is TRBV7-3; D is perhaps TRBD2 (6 bases). The CDR3 is 17 amino acids. Trimming left V 5 bases short and J 0 bases short, with 19 bases between. The V gene's germline CDR1 is SGHTA and CDR2 FQGTGA. The CDR3 protein is CASSRRGREEYQETQYF. Here the CDR3 DNA reads TGTGCCAGCAGCCGTAGGGGCAGGGAGGAGTACCAAGAGACCCAGTACTTC.

In this sample, this clonotype turned up a few times. This chain joins TRBV4-1 and TRBJ1-4; D unresolved. Germline V gene data show CDR1 as MGHRA and CDR2 as YSYEKL. Trimming pared 4 bases from V and 13 bases from J, leaving 10 bases between. The CDR3 contains 11 residues. CDR3 in DNA: TGCGCCAGCAGCCGGGGTGGAGGACTGTTTTTT. Its protein product is CASSRGGGLFF.

This clonotype was recorded many times. The rearrangement links TRBV6-1 to TRBJ1-1; the D is unclear. The CDR3 spans 11 residues. Trimming pared 4 bases from V and 11 bases from J, leaving 11 bases between. Germline V gene lookup returns CDR1 MNHNS and CDR2 SASEGT. The CDR3 region has the DNA TGTGCCAGCAGTGCTACAGCGGAGGCTTTCTTT. This translates into CASSATAEAFF.

The rearrangement links TRBV6-2 or TRBV6-3 to TRBJ2-7; D unresolved. The germline gives CDR1 MNHEY, CDR2 SVGEGT. V was clipped by 2 bases and J by 3 bases, with 11 bases between them. CDR3 length equals 14 residues. The CDR3 reads CASSYDSRFYEQYF. CDR3 nucleotides: TGTGCCAGCAGTTACGACTCCCGGTTCTACGAGCAGTACTTC.

This clonotype came up many times. The chain couples TRBV25-1 to TRBJ1-2; the match to TRBD1 covers 10 bases. Germline values: CDR1 MGHDK, CDR2 SYGVNS. This CDR3 contains 14 residues. J was trimmed by 4 bases and V by 5 bases; bases with no gene match: 4. CDR3 coding DNA: TGTGCCAGCAGTTACTGGACAGGGGGCTATGGCTACACCTTC. This encodes CASSYWTGGYGYTF.

The sample holds many counts of this clonotype. The gene calls are TRBV11-2 and TRBJ2-2; D is unclear. Germline values: CDR1 SGHAT, CDR2 FQNNGV. This CDR3 region has 16 residues. V gave up 1 base and J gave up 1 base, with 10 bases separating them. CDR3: CASSLVAGMNTGELFF. CDR3 coding DNA: TGTGCCAGCAGCTTAGTAGCCGGAATGAACACCGGGGAGCTGTTTTTT.

This clonotype was picked up many times. The J gene is TRBJ1-6, the V gene TRBV9; TRBD1 agrees at 7 bases. Germline lookup yields CDR1 SGDLS and CDR2 YYNGEE. The CDR3 contains 17 residues. Trimming removed 4 bases from V and 7 bases from J; junction bases left unmatched: 14. Here the CDR3 DNA reads TGTGCCAGCAGCCCCATGGGACAGCCCAACCCCAATTCACCCCTCCACTTT. It codes for CASSPMGQPNPNSPLHF.

The genes are TRBV11-2 and TRBJ1-2; unclear D gene. V was trimmed by 2 bases and J by 1 base, leaving 5 bases between them. The germline V gene has CDR1 SGHAT and CDR2 FQNNGV. CDR3 size: 13 residues. The CDR3, as DNA: TGTGCCAGCAGCTTACAGGTTAACTATGGCTACACCTTC. Translated, it gives CASSLQVNYGYTF.

CDR3 DNA sequence: TGTGCCAGCAGCCCCGGGAGCGGCTACCAAGAGACCCAGTACTTC. Its protein is CASSPGSGYQETQYF. The chain is built from TRBV11-1 and TRBJ2-5, with a possible D match to TRBD2 (6 bases). The ends were cut back, 5 bases at V and 0 bases at J, with 13 bases in the middle. This CDR3 has 15 residues. Germline CDR1 SGHAT, CDR2 FQDESV (reference sequence).

The sample holds a few counts of this clonotype. The chain combines TRBV3-1 with TRBJ2-2; D might be TRBD1 (6 bases). This CDR3 is built from 14 residues. Between the trimmed V and J ends, which lost 10 bases and 6 bases, there was a span of 18 bases. CDR1 is LGHDT, CDR2 YNNKEL, per germline (reference sequence). CDR3 loop: CATYTGSLAGELFF. The CDR3 DNA reads TGTGCCACCTATACAGGGTCCCTGGCCGGGGAGCTGTTTTTT.

At least ten counts were recorded for this clonotype. The rearrangement links TRBV19 to TRBJ2-1; D is uncertain. The CDR3 has 14 amino acids. V lost 6 bases, J lost 5 bases, and 14 bases lay in between. Germline V gene sequence: CDR1 LNHDA, CDR2 SQIVND (reference sequence). CDR3 nucleotide sequence: TGTGCCAGTAGGGAAACCGGGCCTAACAATGAGCAGTTCTTC. Translation: CASRETGPNNEQFF.

Ten or more counts support this clonotype. The gene calls are TRBV7-9 and TRBJ2-7; TRBD2 aligns across 7 bases. Trimming at V came to 5 bases and at J to 6 bases, leaving 4 bases not matched to a gene. Germline lookup yields CDR1 SEHNR and CDR2 FQNEAQ (reference sequence). The CDR3 contains 12 residues. CDR3 DNA: TGTGCCAGCAGCCTTGGGGGGGTCGAGCAGTACTTC. It encodes CASSLGGVEQYF.